This T cell receptor (beta chain) came from a study of a mutant IDH1 vaccine in newly diagnosed glioma. As for the study in general: Patients were started on vaccination 4-6 weeks after radiotherapy alone, or with temozolomide cycles. Averaging around 42 years of age, treated patients were roughly 60% male and approximately 38% female.

With respect to this clone: Its target is unknown.

CDR1 is MNHEY and CDR2 is SMNVEV in the germline V gene (reference sequence). This CDR3 region has 15 residues. Losses at the gene ends were 4 bases for V and 3 bases for J; bases not matched to a gene: 9. Only in-frame clones appear in the TCRdb table, and some are missing; sequencing was by immunoSEQ multiplex PCR. Here the sample spans tens of thousands of clones, approximately 80% being singletons. The time point here: week 5, during vaccination. Every single dose of the vaccine, 300 ug of mutant IDH1 20-mer peptide, came with topical imiquimod. This chain links TRBV27 with TRBJ2-7; 7 positions match TRBD1. This clonotype was sampled from a woman between 18 and 30 years old with glioma. Some clones in this sample may be carry-over from other donors' samples. The sample was PBMCs, taken from a glioma patient whose treatment included an IDH1 peptide vaccine. Written as DNA, the CDR3 is TGTGCCAGCAGTTATGCCGGGACAGACTACTACGAGCAGTACTTC. Encoded protein: CASSYAGTDYYEQYF.